These 24 T cell receptor beta chains were sequenced from one sample in a study of blood T cell repertoires in COVID-19. Data came from immunoSEQ multiplex PCR; TCRdb stores just in-frame clones and leaves some out. The sample consists of around 190,000 clones, 83% of them appearing once. The sample consisted of peripheral blood. These receptors were obtained from a woman in her seventies with COVID-19, enrolled during active disease.

The rearrangement uses TRBV5-6 and TRBJ2-2, with D maybe TRBD2 (6 bases). The V end lost 4 bases, the J end lost 6 bases, and 16 bases lay between the germline ends. CDR1 is SGHDT and CDR2 is YYEEEE in the germline V gene. The CDR3 consists of 15 residues. The DNA of the CDR3 is TGTGCCAGCAGCCCCGCCGGGGGAAGGGCCGGGGAGCTGTTTTTT. Translation gives CASSPAGGRAGELFF. Based on the CDR3 plus reference TRBV5-6 and TRBJ2-2, the full variable domain is DAGVTQSPTHLIKTRGQQVTLRCSPKSGHDTVSWYQQALGQGPQFIFQYYEEEERQRGNFPDRFSGHQFPNYSSELNVNALLLGDSALYLCASSPAGGRAGELFFGEGSRLTVL.

The chain couples TRBV6-2 or TRBV6-3 to TRBJ2-7; 13 nucleotides match TRBD2. Germline CDR1 is MNHEY and CDR2 is SVGEGT. This CDR3 has 15 residues. V lost 4 bases to trimming and J lost 3 bases; unmatched junction nucleotides: 3. As DNA, the CDR3 is TGTGCCAGCAGTTCGTGGACTAGCGGGAGCTACGAGCAGTACTTC. Residues: CASSSWTSGSYEQYF.

The chain couples TRBV18 to TRBJ1-1; 7 bases agree with TRBD1. The germline CDR1 and CDR2 sequences are KGHSH and LQKENI. After removal of 4 bases from V and 5 bases from J, the junction contained 7 bases not matched to a gene. CDR3 length: 14 amino acids. The CDR3 bases are TGTGCCAGCTCACTCCTGACAGGGACTACTGAAGCTTTCTTT. This translates into CASSLLTGTTEAFF.

This clone was seen a few times. The chain couples TRBV6-1 to TRBJ2-7; 8 bases line up with TRBD1. CDR3 length: 18 residues. V gave up 4 bases and J gave up 5 bases; unmatched junction bases: 19. CDR1 and CDR2 (germline): MNHNS, SASEGT. The CDR3 loop is CASSGIDRGSTRGHEQYF. In DNA, the CDR3 is TGTGCCAGCAGTGGTATCGACAGGGGCTCTACTCGGGGGCACGAGCAGTACTTC.

The sample holds a few counts of this clone. The chain uses TRBV28 and TRBJ1-5; 7 bases fit TRBD1. The CDR3 consists of 16 residues. Losses at the gene ends were 3 bases for V and 2 bases for J; bases not matched to a gene: 7. CDR1 and CDR2 (germline): MDHEN, SYDVKM. This chain's CDR3 is CASSFIQGVGNQPQHF. The CDR3 nucleotides read TGTGCCAGCAGTTTTATTCAGGGGGTAGGCAATCAGCCCCAGCATTTT.

Only one count was recorded for this clone. J is TRBJ1-2 and V is TRBV5-1; TRBD1 matches at 10 bases. The CDR3 extends over 15 amino acids. Germline V CDR1 and CDR2: SGHRS, YFSETQ. After removal of 1 base from V and 4 bases from J, the junction contained 4 bases not matched to a gene. CDR3 residues: CASSLNRDRGYGYTF. The CDR3 DNA reads as TGCGCCAGCAGCTTGAACCGGGACAGGGGCTATGGCTACACCTTC.

The V gene is TRBV10-2, the J gene TRBJ1-1; 7 bases line up with TRBD1. The CDR3 has 14 residues. Trimming cost V 8 bases and J 5 bases; bases outside gene matches: 11. Looked up from germline, CDR1 is WSHSY and CDR2 is SAAADI. This chain's CDR3 is CASYSTGRNTEAFF. CDR3 nucleotide sequence: TGCGCCAGCTATTCGACAGGGCGGAATACTGAAGCTTTCTTT.

The genes are TRBV13 and TRBJ2-5, with 10 bases aligning to TRBD2. The J segment lost 2 bases and the V segment lost 0 bases, leaving 3 bases of the junction unmatched. CDR1 PRHDT and CDR2 FYEKMQ come from the germline V gene (reference sequence). CDR3 size: 16 residues. The CDR3 reads CASSLGGLAYQETQYF. CDR3 nucleotides: TGTGCCAGCAGCTTAGGGGGACTAGCGTATCAAGAGACCCAGTACTTC. The complete variable domain, with remaining parts taken from reference TRBV13 and TRBJ2-5, reads AAGVIQSPRHLIKEKRETATLKCYPIPRHDTVYWYQQGPGQDPQFLISFYEKMQSDKGSIPDRFSAQQFSDYHSELNMSSLELGDSALYFCASSLGGLAYQETQYFGPGTRLLVL.

CDR3 amino acids: CASSAVLAVTGELFF. The CDR3 nucleotides are TGTGCCAGCAGTGCCGTACTAGCGGTAACCGGGGAGCTGTTTTTT. This chain joins TRBV2 and TRBJ2-2; 8 positions match TRBD2. The V and J ends lost 4 bases and 5 bases, in that order; junction bases with no gene match: 6. Per the germline V gene, CDR1 is SNHLY and CDR2 is FYNNEI. There are 15 residues in the CDR3. The entire variable domain, with the rest obtained from reference TRBV2 and TRBJ2-2, is as follows: EPEVTQTPSHQVTQMGQEVILRCVPISNHLYFYWYRQILGQKVEFLVSFYNNEISEKSEIFDDQFSVERPDGSNFTLKIRSTKLEDSAMYFCASSAVLAVTGELFFGEGSRLTVL.

The rearrangement joins TRBV2 to TRBJ1-6; the D is unclear. The V and J ends lost 6 bases and 0 bases respectively, with 9 bases between them. Germline V gives CDR1 SNHLY, CDR2 FYNNEI. The CDR3 contains 15 residues. In DNA, the CDR3 is TGTGCCAGCAGCCTGACAAGCTCCTATAATTCACCCCTCCACTTT. The encoded protein is CASSLTSSYNSPLHF.

The V call is TRBV18, the J call TRBJ1-1; TRBD1 aligns across 9 bases. The CDR3 runs to 12 residues. Germline V gene lookup returns CDR1 KGHSH and CDR2 LQKENI. V was pared by 6 bases and J by 10 bases, with 6 bases of the junction left unmatched. The CDR3 DNA reads TGTGCCAGCTCTTGGGACAGGGAGACAGCTTTCTTT. Residues: CASSWDRETAFF.

This chain connects TRBV29-1 to TRBJ1-1; weak D call: TRBD1 (5 bases). With 5 bases removed from V and 4 bases from J, the gap between germline ends came to 8 bases. Per the germline V gene, CDR1 is SQVTM and CDR2 is ANQGSEA. The CDR3 sequence is 11 residues long. The CDR3 bases are TGCAGCGTTTCAAGGGGCACTGAAGCTTTCTTT. Translated: CSVSRGTEAFF. Full variable domain (missing parts from reference TRBV29-1 and TRBJ1-1): SAVISQKPSRDICQRGTSLTIQCQVDSQVTMMFWYRQQPGQSLTLIATANQGSEATYESGFVIDKFPISRPNLTFSTLTVSNMSPEDSSIYLCSVSRGTEAFFGQGTRLTVV.

This rearrangement joins TRBV10-3 to TRBJ1-4; D remains unclear. Germline CDR1 ENHRY, CDR2 SYGVKD. V lost 0 bases, J lost 5 bases, and 16 bases lay in between. The CDR3 has 17 amino acids. CDR3: CAISESTPGRANEKLFF. The CDR3 DNA reads as TGTGCCATCAGTGAGTCCACCCCGGGGAGGGCAAATGAAAAACTGTTTTTT.

The chain has TRBV6-2 or TRBV6-3 and TRBJ2-7, with no clear D. CDR3 size: 12 residues. Trimming removed 0 bases at V and 7 bases at J, with 7 bases between. CDR1 MNHEY and CDR2 SVGEGT come from the germline V gene. The CDR3 DNA reads TGTGCCAGCAGTTACTCCATACGGGAGCAGTACTTC. It is translated as CASSYSIREQYF.

This chain connects TRBV6-6 to TRBJ2-5; D not certain. CDR1 and CDR2 from the germline V gene are MNHNY and SVGAGI (reference sequence). V shed 1 base and J shed 5 bases, with 8 bases lying between them. The CDR3 consists of 13 residues. The CDR3, as DNA: TGTGCCAGCAGTTACTGGCAGGCGGAGACCCAGTACTTC. Translation gives CASSYWQAETQYF.

The count of this clone is one. The chain carries TRBV9 and TRBJ2-5; 11 bases align to TRBD2. With 5 bases clipped from V and 5 bases from J, the junction kept 5 bases outside the gene matches. This CDR3 spans 14 amino acids. Germline lookup yields CDR1 SGDLS and CDR2 YYNGEE. The DNA of the CDR3 is TGTGCCAGCAGTCCTAGCGGGGGGAGGGAGACCCAGTACTTC. As protein: CASSPSGGRETQYF.

This chain joins TRBV7-6 and TRBJ2-1; 9 nucleotides line up with TRBD2. CDR1 is SGHVS, CDR2 FNYEAQ, per germline. Unmatched junction bases numbered 5, after V lost 4 bases and J lost 1 base. This CDR3 has 16 residues. The CDR3 region is CASSSGLAQSYNEQFF. CDR3 DNA: TGTGCCAGCAGCTCAGGACTAGCGCAGTCCTACAATGAGCAGTTCTTC.

This chain connects TRBV27 to TRBJ2-7; TRBD1 might be the D (6 bases). The length of the CDR3 is 14 residues. Trimming removed 5 bases from V and 5 bases from J, with 16 bases in between. Germline loops: CDR1 MNHEY, CDR2 SMNVEV (reference sequence). Here the CDR3 reads CASSLTGFPHEQYF. DNA for the CDR3: TGTGCCAGCAGTCTCACAGGGTTTCCCCACGAGCAGTACTTC.

The chain links TRBV7-9 to TRBJ2-1; TRBD2 matches 9 bases. CDR1 is SEHNR, CDR2 FQNEAQ, per germline (reference sequence). The CDR3 contains 14 residues. The V and J ends lost 2 bases and 10 bases, in that order; junction bases with no gene match: 6. The CDR3 region is CASSLMGGRGEQFF. For the CDR3, the DNA is TGTGCCAGCAGCTTAATGGGCGGGAGGGGAGAGCAGTTCTTC.

The chain is built from TRBV5-4 and TRBJ1-4; a weak D match, TRBD1 (5 bases). This CDR3 spans 13 amino acids. The germline CDR1 and CDR2 sequences are SGHNT and YYREEE (reference sequence). Trimming removed 5 bases at V and 5 bases at J, with 10 bases between. This CDR3 is CASRVQGNEKLFF. The CDR3 nucleotides read TGTGCCAGCAGGGTTCAGGGAAATGAAAAACTGTTTTTT.

This chain uses TRBV28 with TRBJ1-1; D unclear. V was trimmed by 7 bases and J by 5 bases, leaving 11 bases between them. Germline V lookup: CDR1 MDHEN, CDR2 SYDVKM. The CDR3 has 12 amino acids. The CDR3 DNA reads as TGTGCCAGCATCGCCCCAGAAACTGAAGCTTTCTTT. It codes for CASIAPETEAFF.

The chain couples TRBV27 to TRBJ2-2; 7 positions agree with TRBD2. CDR1 is MNHEY, CDR2 SMNVEV, per germline (reference sequence). With V trimmed by 3 bases and J by 7 bases, 8 bases remained unmatched. CDR3 length: 15 amino acids. The CDR3 DNA is TGTGCCAGCAGTTTTAGGCGGGAGAGTGGCGGGGAGCTGTTTTTT. Translating it yields CASSFRRESGGELFF.

This clone appeared a few times. The V and J genes are TRBV28 and TRBJ2-1, with 13 nucleotides matching TRBD2. Germline V gives CDR1 MDHEN, CDR2 SYDVKM. Trimming at V came to 7 bases and at J to 8 bases, leaving 2 bases not matched to a gene. The CDR3 has 13 amino acids. CDR3 in DNA: TGTGCCAGCATGACTAGCGGGAGGTATGAGCAGTTCTTC. As protein: CASMTSGRYEQFF.

This chain joins TRBV28 and TRBJ2-3; D is perhaps TRBD2 (5 bases). The CDR3 totals 16 residues. CDR1 and CDR2 from the germline V gene are MDHEN and SYDVKM. The V end was cut by 7 bases, the J end by 0 bases, with 17 bases between. The CDR3 loop is CASIGGRRTSTDTQYF. The DNA of the CDR3 is TGTGCCAGCATCGGAGGTAGGCGGACTAGCACAGATACGCAGTATTTT.